This passage covers 7 T cell receptor beta chains from one sample sequenced in a study of post-analysis software for immune sequencing data. The study, taken as a whole, reports: Compared with controls, patients had more of roughly 5 TRBV segments, including TRBV5-6, TRBV5-1 and TRBV20-1.

For these receptors, no antigen is known. Unique molecular identifiers had been added to the TCR beta cDNA libraries. Each CDR3 protein is one row after TCRdb ran MiXCR on the PCR reads. The sample contains more than 500,000 distinct CDR3 sequences, 34% of which appear only once. The sequencing input was blood. These receptors all stem from a girl aged 2-17 years with multiple sclerosis.

This sequence joins TRBV10-2 and TRBJ1-1; 8 nucleotides line up with TRBD1. Germline V gene lookup returns CDR1 WSHSY and CDR2 SAAADI. The CDR3 spans 13 residues. The trim removed 8 bases at V and 5 bases at J, leaving 7 bases unmatched. In DNA, the CDR3 is TGCGCCAGCGAGCGCAGGGGGCAAACTGAAGCTTTCTTT. Its translation is CASERRGQTEAFF.

This clonotype was seen at least ten times. The rearrangement joins TRBV4-1 to TRBJ2-5; D ambiguous. V was shortened by 0 bases and J by 2 bases, with 1 base between the two germline ends. This CDR3 comprises 12 residues. Germline values: CDR1 MGHRA, CDR2 YSYEKL. The chain's CDR3 is CASSQEQETQYF. In DNA, the CDR3 is TGCGCCAGCAGCCAAGAACAAGAGACCCAGTACTTC.

This clonotype turned up a few times. J is TRBJ2-4 and V is TRBV5-1; D unclear. The V end lost 2 bases, the J end lost 5 bases, and 11 bases lay between the germline ends. The CDR3 sequence is 14 residues long. The germline V gene has CDR1 SGHRS and CDR2 YFSETQ. The CDR3 DNA sequence: TGCGCCAGCAGCTTAGGACCAGAACAAAACATTCAGTACTTC. This gives the protein CASSLGPEQNIQYF.

This clonotype occurred a few times. The V call is TRBV21-1, the J call TRBJ2-7; the table's D call of TRBD2 was not tested on the DNA. TRBV21-1 is a documented pseudogene. There are 17 residues in the CDR3. The CDR3 bases are TGTGCCAGCAGCAAGAATGGGTTTGGTCGGGAGGGCGACGAGCAGTACTTC. Translating it yields CASSKNGFGREGDEQYF.

Points on this clonotype: One junction end disagrees with the germline gene, perhaps due to a read error. In nucleotides, the CDR3 is TGTGTCAGCAGCTCCGACAGAGCCAATCAGCCCCAGCATTTT. This codes for CVSSSDRANQPQHF. The chain uses TRBV7-9 and TRBJ1-5; TRBD1 might be the D (5 bases). CDR1 is SEHNR and CDR2 is FQNEAQ in the germline V gene (reference sequence). The CDR3 is made up of 14 amino acids.

V and J are TRBV29-1 and TRBJ1-4, with no clear D. The V end was cut by 7 bases, the J end by 3 bases, with 3 bases between. The germline CDR1 and CDR2 sequences are SQVTM and ANQGSEA. CDR3 length: 10 residues. CDR3 sequence reads: CSASNEKLFF. The CDR3 coding sequence is TGCAGCGCCTCTAATGAAAAACTGTTTTTT.

This sequence joins TRBV6-5 and TRBJ1-2; perhaps TRBD1 as D (6 bases). There are 15 residues in the CDR3. Germline CDR1 is MNHEY and CDR2 is SVGAGI. The ends were cut back, 3 bases at V and 1 base at J, with 12 bases in the middle. The CDR3 bases are TGTGCCAGCAGTTATATCACAGGGCTTAACTATGGCTACACCTTC. Translating it yields CASSYITGLNYGYTF.